This TCR beta chain was retrieved from a study of T cell responses to AZD1222 COVID-19 vaccine. Libraries were prepared by immunoSEQ multiplex PCR; TCRdb keeps only in-frame clonotypes and omits some of them. The table includes more than 95,000 clones, about 92% detected once. The CDR3 consists of 13 residues. V shed 2 bases and J shed 2 bases, with 7 bases lying between them. The V gene's germline CDR1 is SGHTS and CDR2 YDEGEE. Study conclusions and caveats: Just six AZD1222 recipients were seropositive at baseline. Breadth and depth of Spike-specific TCRs rose after two AZD1222 doses. Nearly half of spike-specific TCRs reportedly target variant regions that are unmutated in the B.1.351 and B.1.1.7 variants. Donors, mostly white British, included more females; clonal diversity was possibly underestimated.

A word on this clone: The target antigen is unknown.

This TCR was sampled from an adult in good health. The input for sequencing was peripheral blood, taken on day 0 of AZD1222 vaccination. This chain connects TRBV5-8 to TRBJ1-2; D is perhaps TRBD1 (6 bases). The CDR3 DNA is TGTGCCAGCAGCTTAGGACAGAACTATGGCTACACCTTC. This codes for CASSLGQNYGYTF.